The TCR beta chain described here comes from a study of T cell responses to AZD1222 COVID-19 vaccine. This table comes from immunoSEQ multiplex PCR, and its TCRdb copy is limited to in-frame clones, with some not included. The table records tens of thousands of clones, roughly nine tenths of them present only once. Study results and limitations: Following two doses of AZD1222, Spike-specific TCR breadth and depth rose. Reportedly, nearly half the spike-specific TCRs target unmutated variant regions. The donors showed a predominance of white British ancestry and of females, with possible underestimation of clonal diversity.

Trimming shortened V by 5 bases and J by 2 bases, and 7 bases separated the two germline ends. The CDR3 is made up of 13 amino acids. Germline V gene lookup returns CDR1 MNHEY and CDR2 SMNVEV (reference sequence). This clone has a single count. Its antigen is still unknown. The chain links TRBV27 to TRBJ1-3; D remains ambiguous. The material sequenced was peripheral blood, taken on day 0 of AZD1222 vaccination. The TCR comes from an adult in good health. The CDR3 DNA is TGTGCCAGCAGTGCTGCTACTGGAAACACCATATATTTT. This codes for CASSAATGNTIYF.